Below, 7 T cell receptor beta chains from the same sample are listed, as sequenced in a study of T cells in Graves' hyperthyroidism and ophthalmopathy. RNA transcripts gave rise to amplified TCR beta CDR3 regions. A set of HTBI primers served as the primers for a first-round RT-PCR of the TCR CDR3. TCRdb processed the multiplex PCR reads anew with MiXCR; each CDR3 protein has one entry. The sample carries around 620,000 distinct CDR3 sequences, around 42% recorded once. The sample comprised peripheral blood or thyroid tissue (not recorded which). All receptors come from an adult woman with Graves' disease, either hyperthyroidism or ophthalmopathy (not recorded which).

The sample holds many counts of this clonotype. The J gene is TRBJ2-7, the V gene TRBV5-6, with 8 bases identical to TRBD2. Trimming cost V 2 bases and J 3 bases; bases outside gene matches: 10. This CDR3 comprises 16 residues. The germline CDR1 and CDR2 sequences are SGHDT and YYEEEE. CDR3 amino acids: CASSFGPLAVIYEQYF. The CDR3, as DNA: TGTGCCAGCAGCTTTGGGCCACTAGCGGTGATCTACGAGCAGTACTTC.

This clonotype was recorded many times. The V gene is TRBV7-9, the J gene TRBJ1-1, with 8 bases identical to TRBD1. J was trimmed by 0 bases and V by 7 bases; bases with no gene match: 4. This CDR3 region has 14 residues. Per the germline V gene, CDR1 is SEHNR and CDR2 is FQNEAQ (reference sequence). CDR3: CASTLTGVNTEAFF. CDR3 sequence (DNA): TGTGCCAGCACCCTGACAGGGGTGAACACTGAAGCTTTCTTT.

The V call is TRBV19, the J call TRBJ2-2; D is ambiguous. The CDR3 contains 12 residues. CDR1 LNHDA and CDR2 SQIVND come from the germline V gene (reference sequence). Trimming left V 3 bases short and J 9 bases short, with 8 bases between. The CDR3 spells CASSIGPRELFF. Written as DNA, the CDR3 is TGTGCCAGTAGTATTGGACCCCGGGAGCTGTTTTTT.

This clonotype was found many times. V gene TRBV5-1 combines with J gene TRBJ1-4; weak D call: TRBD1 (6 bases). Deletions cut 1 base from V and 8 bases from J, with 12 bases between. The CDR3 contains 14 residues. Germline assignment: CDR1 SGHRS and CDR2 YFSETQ. CDR3 loop: CASSLIGGAEKLFF. In nucleotides, the CDR3 is TGCGCCAGCAGCTTGATAGGGGGGGCCGAAAAACTGTTTTTT.

This chain connects TRBV29-1 to TRBJ2-5, with TRBD2 matching 10 bases. The V gene's germline CDR1 is SQVTM and CDR2 ANQGSEA. With V trimmed by 8 bases and J by 5 bases, 11 bases remained unmatched. There are 14 residues in the CDR3. The CDR3 spells CSLDPAGGHETQYF. The CDR3 DNA reads as TGCAGCTTGGATCCAGCGGGAGGGCATGAGACCCAGTACTTC.

Concerning this clonotype: At one boundary the junction diverges from the germline segment, which might be a read error. This chain joins TRBV6-1 and TRBJ1-2; D gene unclear. Germline loops: CDR1 MNHNS, CDR2 SASEGT. This CDR3 contains 12 residues. DNA for the CDR3: TGTGCCAGCAGTGGGGGTGGATATGGCTACGCCTTC. It codes for CASSGGGYGYAF.

Here the CDR3 reads CASTSSGMAYEQYF. CDR3 in DNA: TGTGCCAGCACCTCTAGCGGGATGGCATACGAGCAGTACTTC. The J gene is TRBJ2-7, the V gene TRBV12-3 or TRBV12-4; TRBD2 matches at 9 bases. With V trimmed by 7 bases and J by 4 bases, 8 bases remained unmatched. The CDR3 loop spans 14 amino acids.